A single sample gave rise to the 29 T cell receptor beta chains below, sequenced in a study of CD8+CD57+ T cells in acquired aplastic anemia. The template used for profiling TCR beta VDJ and CDR3 was genomic DNA. One entry per CDR3 protein, called by TCRdb with MiXCR from the reads. The sample lists 200,000 to 250,000 distinct CDR3 sequences, approximately 57% occurring once. Sequencing input: sorted CD4+, CD8+, or CD8+CD57+ T cells (not recorded which) from PBMCs. These receptors came from a human donor in good health.

The sample holds one count of this clonotype. The rearrangement joins TRBV9 to TRBJ1-6, with 10 bases lining up with TRBD1. V trimming: 3 bases; J trimming: 9 bases; junction bases outside the gene matches: 6. This CDR3 comprises 15 residues. CDR1 and CDR2 (germline): SGDLS, YYNGEE. The CDR3 sequence is CASSGQGAGSSPLHF. The CDR3 DNA is TGTGCCAGCAGCGGACAGGGGGCGGGCAGTTCACCCCTCCACTTT. The full variable domain, its missing parts supplied by reference TRBV9 and TRBJ1-6, is DSGVTQTPKHLITATGQRVTLRCSPRSGDLSVYWYQQSLDQGLQFLIQYYNGEERAKGNILERFSAQQFPDLHSELNLSSLELGDSALYFCASSGQGAGSSPLHFGNGTRLTVT.

Many counts were recorded for this clonotype. The CDR3 here is CASSLGQQIYNEQFF. CDR3 coding DNA: TGTGCCAGCAGCTTAGGACAGCAGATCTACAATGAGCAGTTCTTC. This chain joins TRBV7-9 and TRBJ2-1, with D perhaps TRBD1 (5 bases). The ends were cut back, 1 base at V and 3 bases at J, with 10 bases in the middle. Germline CDR1 SEHNR, CDR2 FQNEAQ (reference sequence). The CDR3 has 15 residues. The variable domain in full, with the rest retrieved from reference TRBV7-9 and TRBJ2-1, is DTGVSQNPRHKITKRGQNVTFRCDPISEHNRLYWYRQTLGQGPEFLTYFQNEAQLEKSRLLSDRFSAERPKGSFSTLEIQRTEQGDSAMYLCASSLGQQIYNEQFFGPGTRLTVL.

The chain couples TRBV27 to TRBJ1-1; D gene ambiguous. Germline values: CDR1 MNHEY, CDR2 SMNVEV (reference sequence). The CDR3 totals 14 residues. V lost 1 base and J lost 5, with 11 bases in between. The CDR3 sequence is CASSLYPPGTEAFF. In DNA, the CDR3 is TGTGCCAGCAGTTTATATCCCCCGGGGACTGAAGCTTTCTTT.

The chain joins TRBV20-1 to TRBJ2-1; 9 bases fit TRBD2. V lost 7 bases, J lost 3 bases, and 7 bases stayed unmatched. The CDR3 sequence is 14 residues long. The germline CDR1 and CDR2 sequences are DFQATT and SNEGSKA (reference sequence). CDR3 DNA: TGCAGTGTCCGAAGTAGCGGGAGCTACAATGAGCAGTTCTTC. It encodes CSVRSSGSYNEQFF.

V gene TRBV15 combines with J gene TRBJ2-3; 7 positions match TRBD2. The CDR3 covers 16 residues. CDR1 and CDR2 (germline): LNHNV, YYDKDF (reference sequence). After removal of 5 bases from V and 5 bases from J, the junction contained 13 bases not matched to a gene. This CDR3 reads CATSLRGGPSIDTQYF. In DNA form, the CDR3 reads TGTGCCACCAGCTTGCGGGGAGGGCCCTCGATAGATACGCAGTATTTT. Based on the CDR3 plus reference TRBV15 and TRBJ2-3, the full variable domain is DAMVIQNPRYQVTQFGKPVTLSCSQTLNHNVMYWYQQKSSQAPKLLFHYYDKDFNNEADTPDNFQSRRPNTSFCFLDIRSPGLGDTAMYLCATSLRGGPSIDTQYFGPGTRLTVL.

The CDR3 spells CASSVVSPTNTGELFF. In nucleotides, the CDR3 is TGTGCCAGCAGTGTGGTAAGCCCAACTAACACCGGGGAGCTGTTTTTT. The chain is built from TRBV2 and TRBJ2-2, with unresolved D. This CDR3 is built from 16 residues. Germline CDR1 and CDR2: SNHLY and FYNNEI. V was cut by 4 bases and J by 2 bases, with 14 bases left in between.

This chain links TRBV7-9 with TRBJ1-2; 8 nucleotides match TRBD1. Losses at the gene ends were 1 base for V and 3 bases for J; bases not matched to a gene: 4. The CDR3 has 15 amino acids. Looked up from germline, CDR1 is SEHNR and CDR2 is FQNEAQ (reference sequence). In DNA form, the CDR3 reads TGTGCCAGCAGCTTAGGACAGGGGCGAGACTATGGCTACACCTTC. Amino acids: CASSLGQGRDYGYTF.

The chain carries TRBV19 and TRBJ1-2; D is undetermined. Germline lookup yields CDR1 LNHDA and CDR2 SQIVND (reference sequence). Trimming pared 7 bases from V and 7 bases from J, leaving 10 bases between. This CDR3 has 11 residues. The CDR3 here is CASTNYGGYTF. CDR3 bases: TGTGCCAGTACCAATTACGGTGGCTACACCTTC.

The chain links TRBV29-1 to TRBJ2-3, with D tentatively TRBD2 (5 bases). The CDR3 is 16 amino acids. Trimming stripped 4 bases from V and 3 bases from J, with 20 bases between. Germline CDR1 is SQVTM and CDR2 is ANQGSEA. CDR3 in DNA: TGCAGCGTTGGCCAAAGTGTTTTTGGAGGAACAGATACGCAGTATTTT. Translated: CSVGQSVFGGTDTQYF.

V and J are TRBV15 and TRBJ2-3; D might be TRBD1 (6 bases). There are 16 residues in the CDR3. Germline values: CDR1 LNHNV, CDR2 YYDKDF (reference sequence). Between the trimmed V and J ends, which lost 3 bases and 2 bases, there was a span of 15 bases. CDR3 nucleotide sequence: TGTGCCACCAGCAGCCAGGGACACTTACCCACAGATACGCAGTATTTT. Amino acid sequence: CATSSQGHLPTDTQYF.

The chain combines TRBV29-1 with TRBJ2-7, with 10 bases aligning to TRBD1. The CDR3 extends over 13 amino acids. V gave up 2 bases and J gave up 5 bases; unmatched junction bases: 3. Germline V gene sequence: CDR1 SQVTM, CDR2 ANQGSEA. The DNA of the CDR3 is TGCAGCGTTGAAAGGGACAGGGGACACGAGCAGTACTTC. Residues: CSVERDRGHEQYF.

The chain recombines TRBV20-1 with TRBJ2-7, with TRBD1 matching over 7 bases. The CDR3 extends over 11 amino acids. Germline trimming cut 6 bases from V and 6 bases from J; bases unmatched to any gene: 5. The V gene's germline CDR1 is DFQATT and CDR2 SNEGSKA (reference sequence). CDR3 DNA sequence: TGCAGTGCAAGACAGGGAACCGAGCAGTACTTC. This codes for CSARQGTEQYF.

The J gene is TRBJ2-3, the V gene TRBV9; D remains ambiguous. In germline, CDR1 is SGDLS, CDR2 YYNGEE. This CDR3 is 15 amino acids long. Between the trimmed V and J ends, which lost 4 bases and 4 bases, there was a span of 16 bases. CDR3 in amino acids: CASSFGGVSSDTQYF. The CDR3 region has the DNA TGTGCCAGCAGCTTTGGTGGGGTATCGTCAGATACGCAGTATTTT.

The chain recombines TRBV10-3 with TRBJ2-7; weak D call: TRBD2 (5 bases). Germline CDR1 ENHRY, CDR2 SYGVKD. V was trimmed by 0 bases and J by 6 bases, leaving 15 bases between them. The CDR3 has 15 amino acids. The chain's CDR3 is CAISESTLRVGEQYF. The DNA for the CDR3 is TGTGCCATCAGTGAGTCGACGCTGCGGGTCGGCGAGCAGTACTTC.

The V gene is TRBV19, the J gene TRBJ1-4, with 8 bases matching TRBD1. Per the germline V gene, CDR1 is LNHDA and CDR2 is SQIVND (reference sequence). The CDR3 runs to 18 residues. V was pared by 8 bases and J by 0 bases, with 14 bases of the junction left unmatched. CDR3 region: CASFVDRGPLATNEKLFF. The DNA of the CDR3 is TGTGCCAGTTTCGTCGACAGGGGACCCTTAGCAACTAATGAAAAACTGTTTTTT.

This clonotype was seen once. The chain joins TRBV24-1 to TRBJ2-3, with 8 bases lining up with TRBD2. The ends lost 2 bases at V and 2 bases at J; junction bases unmatched: 5. The CDR3 contains 16 residues. Germline lookup yields CDR1 KGHDR and CDR2 SFDVKD. CDR3 nucleotide sequence: TGTGCCACCAGTGATTCGGGGGGGGACCCCACAGATACGCAGTATTTT. It encodes CATSDSGGDPTDTQYF.

The sample holds a few counts of this clonotype. This sequence joins TRBV29-1 and TRBJ2-7, with D uncertain. Deletions cut 7 bases from V and 2 bases from J, with 9 bases between. The CDR3 length is 11 residues. From germline, CDR1 is SQVTM and CDR2 ANQGSEA. CDR3: CSGTGTYEQYF. CDR3 nucleotide sequence: TGCAGCGGGACGGGCACCTACGAGCAGTACTTC.

This clonotype was counted a few times. The V gene is TRBV7-8, the J gene TRBJ2-7; no clear D gene. Germline V gene data show CDR1 as SGHVS and CDR2 as FQNEAQ. This CDR3 spans 13 amino acids. V lost 2 bases and J 4 bases, leaving 9 bases between the germline ends. The DNA for the CDR3 is TGTGCCAGCAGCTTATTCGGGCGGTACGAGCAGTACTTC. This codes for CASSLFGRYEQYF.

At least ten counts were recorded for this clonotype. The chain is built from TRBV19 and TRBJ1-1; 8 bases map to TRBD1. J was trimmed by 7 bases and V by 7 bases; bases with no gene match: 8. The CDR3 is made up of 13 amino acids. Germline lookup yields CDR1 LNHDA and CDR2 SQIVND (reference sequence). The CDR3 nucleotides read TGTGCCAGTACTGATCTGGACAGGGATGAAGCTTTCTTT. Translating gives CASTDLDRDEAFF. Complete variable domain (other parts from reference TRBV19 and TRBJ1-1): DGGITQSPKYLFRKEGQNVTLSCEQNLNHDAMYWYRQDPGQGLRLIYYSQIVNDFQKGDIAEGYSVSREKKESFPLTVTSAQKNPTAFYLCASTDLDRDEAFFGQGTRLTVV.

The chain has TRBV9 and TRBJ1-6; 8 bases match TRBD1. Germline values: CDR1 SGDLS, CDR2 YYNGEE. This CDR3 contains 15 residues. Germline trimming cut 1 base from V and 6 bases from J; bases unmatched to any gene: 3. The CDR3 reads CASSVQGAVNSPLHF. The CDR3, as DNA: TGTGCCAGCAGCGTACAGGGGGCGGTTAATTCACCCCTCCACTTT.

The chain joins TRBV20-1 to TRBJ2-1, with 9 bases that match TRBD1. The CDR3 loop spans 19 amino acids. In germline, CDR1 is DFQATT, CDR2 SNEGSKA (reference sequence). V trimming: 5 bases; J trimming: 8 bases; junction bases outside the gene matches: 25. The CDR3: CSAVPPELPGQGPNYEQFF. Here the CDR3 DNA reads TGCAGTGCTGTTCCCCCCGAACTTCCGGGACAGGGACCTAACTATGAGCAGTTCTTC.

This clonotype was recorded only once. The chain couples TRBV6-2 or TRBV6-3 to TRBJ1-3; D is unresolved. Germline loops: CDR1 MNHEY, CDR2 SVGEGT. The ends were cut back, 5 bases at V and 4 bases at J, with 12 bases in the middle. This CDR3 has 14 amino acids. CDR3 sequence: CASSNGSFGNTIYF. The CDR3 DNA is TGTGCCAGCAGTAACGGGTCATTCGGAAACACCATATATTTT.

V and J are TRBV12-3 or TRBV12-4 and TRBJ1-2; 7 bases are a match to TRBD1. The CDR3 is 15 residues long. The V gene end was trimmed by 5 bases and the J gene end by 0 bases; junction bases not matched to a gene: 6. Here the CDR3 reads CASSPGQPTNYGYTF. CDR3 sequence (DNA): TGTGCCAGCAGTCCGGGACAGCCCACTAACTATGGCTACACCTTC.

The chain combines TRBV27 with TRBJ2-1, with 8 bases matching TRBD1. J was trimmed by 12 bases and V by 3 bases; bases with no gene match: 7. The CDR3 is 13 amino acids. The germline CDR1 and CDR2 sequences are MNHEY and SMNVEV (reference sequence). In DNA, the CDR3 is TGTGCCAGCAGTTTTACGCAGGGGGCGATGCAGTTCTTC. Residues: CASSFTQGAMQFF.

The chain combines TRBV20-1 with TRBJ1-2; D not certain. Germline V gene sequence: CDR1 DFQATT, CDR2 SNEGSKA (reference sequence). This CDR3 has 13 residues. V gave up 5 bases and J gave up 0 bases, with 10 bases separating them. The CDR3 sequence: CSAPSGANYGYTF. The CDR3 DNA reads as TGCAGTGCTCCTTCCGGGGCTAACTATGGCTACACCTTC.

The chain couples TRBV20-1 to TRBJ1-1, with 8 positions matching TRBD1. The junction had 3 bases not matched to a gene; V was cut back by 0 bases and J by 0 bases. The CDR3 extends over 15 amino acids. CDR1 and CDR2 from the germline V gene are DFQATT and SNEGSKA (reference sequence). CDR3 coding DNA: TGCAGTGCTAGAGACAGGGGGCCTTTGAACACTGAAGCTTTCTTT. Its protein is CSARDRGPLNTEAFF.

This sequence joins TRBV20-1 and TRBJ2-7; no definite D call. The CDR3 extends over 15 amino acids. With 0 bases removed from V and 5 bases from J, the gap between germline ends came to 17 bases. Germline CDR1 DFQATT, CDR2 SNEGSKA (reference sequence). Here the CDR3 reads CSARDFILGVHEQYF. The CDR3 region has the DNA TGCAGTGCTAGAGATTTCATACTGGGTGTCCACGAGCAGTACTTC.

The chain carries TRBV10-3 and TRBJ1-1; TRBD1 matches 7 bases. V shed 8 bases and J 1 base; nucleotides not matched to a gene: 4. Germline loops: CDR1 ENHRY, CDR2 SYGVKD. CDR3 size: 13 residues. The DNA of the CDR3 is TGTGCCATCCGTCGACAGGGGAACACTGAAGCTTTCTTT. Translated: CAIRRQGNTEAFF.

This clonotype was counted a single time. The chain recombines TRBV7-2 with TRBJ2-1; 8 nucleotides align to TRBD2. Germline CDR1 and CDR2: SGHTA and FQGNSA. The CDR3 covers 15 residues. V lost 6 bases to trimming and J lost 7 bases; unmatched junction nucleotides: 11. The CDR3, as DNA: TGTGCCAGCAGACAAGCGGGAGACGGGATTAATGAGCAGTTCTTC. It specifies CASRQAGDGINEQFF.